This entry lists 27 T cell receptor beta chains sequenced from one sample in a study of CD8 T cells in ankylosing spondylitis. TCRdb recomputed calls from the 5' RACE reads with MiXCR, one row per CDR3 protein. In the table there are hundreds of thousands of distinct CDR3 sequences, 20% to 30% of which are singletons. The sequenced sample was blood, either unsorted or a sorted T cell fraction (not recorded which). The receptor set was obtained from a male donor with ankylosing spondylitis or in good health (not recorded which).

Many counts were recorded for this clonotype. The rearrangement links TRBV5-1 to TRBJ2-3; no clear D. V lost 6 bases, J lost 0 bases, and 11 bases lay in between. The CDR3 runs to 14 residues. CDR1 SGHRS and CDR2 YFSETQ come from the germline V gene. The CDR3 loop is CASTTGYSTDTQYF. For the CDR3, the DNA is TGCGCCAGCACAACGGGCTATAGCACAGATACGCAGTATTTT.

This clonotype has more than one count but fewer than ten. The chain has TRBV20-1 and TRBJ2-1; D unclear. Per the germline V gene, CDR1 is DFQATT and CDR2 is SNEGSKA (reference sequence). This CDR3 region has 13 residues. The CDR3 spells CSCLSPPYNEQFF. The CDR3 bases are TGCAGCTGCTTAAGTCCCCCCTACAATGAGCAGTTCTTC.

This clonotype was counted many times. The gene calls are TRBV20-1 and TRBJ2-1, with 11 bases aligning to TRBD2. The length of the CDR3 is 13 residues. CDR1 and CDR2 (germline): DFQATT, SNEGSKA (reference sequence). V trimming: 4 bases; J trimming: 6 bases; junction bases outside the gene matches: 2. The CDR3 DNA follows: TGCAGTGCTACGGGGACTAGCGGCAATGAGCAGTTCTTC. Protein: CSATGTSGNEQFF.

The sample holds many counts of this clonotype. The J gene is TRBJ2-7, the V gene TRBV4-1; D remains ambiguous. This CDR3 has 14 residues. Per germline, CDR1 MGHRA and CDR2 YSYEKL. Trimming pared 4 bases from V and 4 bases from J, leaving 14 bases between. The chain's CDR3 is CASSPYREVYEQYF. CDR3 DNA: TGCGCCAGCAGCCCGTACCGAGAGGTATACGAGCAGTACTTC.

The genes are TRBV6-1 and TRBJ2-1; 9 bases agree with TRBD2. The CDR3 consists of 16 residues. In germline, CDR1 is MNHNS, CDR2 SASEGT. Trimming at V came to 7 bases and at J to 8 bases, leaving 15 bases not matched to a gene. This chain's CDR3 is CASIGGAGGPADEQFF. The CDR3 DNA is TGTGCCAGCATCGGCGGTGCGGGAGGGCCGGCCGATGAGCAGTTCTTC.

This clonotype was observed a handful of times. V is TRBV12-3 or TRBV12-4 and J is TRBJ2-6; 7 nucleotides line up with TRBD1. Trimming at V came to 6 bases and at J to 4 bases, leaving 3 bases not matched to a gene. This CDR3 region has 14 residues. Written as DNA, the CDR3 is TGTGCCAGCAGACAGGGGATCGGGGCCAACGTCCTGACTTTC. Encoded protein: CASRQGIGANVLTF.

This clonotype was observed many times. The chain has TRBV7-2 and TRBJ2-3, with D possibly being TRBD2 (6 bases). CDR1 and CDR2 (germline): SGHTA, FQGNSA. V gave up 5 bases and J gave up 0 bases, with 9 bases separating them. The length of the CDR3 is 14 residues. The CDR3 DNA is TGTGCCAGCAGCCGAGGGACTAGCACAGATACGCAGTATTTT. It yields the protein CASSRGTSTDTQYF.

This clonotype was observed at least ten times. The J gene is TRBJ1-4, the V gene TRBV20-1, with TRBD1 as a possible D gene (6 bases). The V gene's germline CDR1 is DFQATT and CDR2 SNEGSKA (reference sequence). The CDR3 is 15 amino acids. The ends were cut back, 7 bases at V and 8 bases at J, with 23 bases in the middle. CDR3 nucleotides: TGCAGTGTTCCCAGGGATGGGGGGCGCATAGAAAAACTGTTTTTT. Its translation: CSVPRDGGRIEKLFF.

This clonotype was observed many times. The chain combines TRBV24-1 with TRBJ2-1; 7 positions agree with TRBD2. This CDR3 has 15 residues. Trimming at V came to 4 bases and at J to 5 bases, leaving 7 bases not matched to a gene. The germline gives CDR1 KGHDR, CDR2 SFDVKD. In nucleotides, the CDR3 is TGTGCCACCAGTGAACCCGGGAGGTCTGACAATGAGCAGTTCTTC. Residues: CATSEPGRSDNEQFF.

This rearrangement joins TRBV6-1 to TRBJ1-3, with D perhaps matching TRBD1 (6 bases). Germline CDR1 reads MNHNS; CDR2 reads SASEGT. The CDR3 is 14 residues long. The V gene lost 5 bases and the J gene lost 1 base, with 9 bases spanning the gap. CDR3 DNA sequence: TGTGCCAGCAGTCGACAGGCGTCTGGAAACACCATATATTTT. Its protein is CASSRQASGNTIYF.

This clonotype showed up just a few times. This chain connects TRBV20-1 to TRBJ1-1; tentatively, D is TRBD1 (6 bases). This CDR3 has 12 residues. V was trimmed by 7 bases and J by 11 bases, leaving 20 bases between them. Germline CDR1 DFQATT, CDR2 SNEGSKA (reference sequence). The CDR3 here is CSVVDRTIGAFF. CDR3 nucleotide sequence: TGCAGTGTAGTAGACAGGACTATTGGCGCTTTCTTT.

This clonotype was picked up many times. The genes are TRBV20-1 and TRBJ2-3, with 8 bases matching TRBD2. The CDR3 sequence is 15 residues long. Trimming at V came to 5 bases and at J to 1 base, leaving 8 bases not matched to a gene. Germline assignment: CDR1 DFQATT and CDR2 SNEGSKA (reference sequence). The CDR3: CSAPPGLVRTDTQYF. As DNA, the CDR3 is TGCAGTGCTCCTCCGGGACTAGTTCGCACAGATACGCAGTATTTT.

This clonotype was recorded at least ten times. The DNA for the CDR3 is TGTGCCAGCAGAGCGGGAAATAGCCAAGAGACCCAGTACTTC. Its translation: CASRAGNSQETQYF. V gene TRBV12-3 or TRBV12-4 combines with J gene TRBJ2-5; 7 positions agree with TRBD2. The CDR3 consists of 14 residues. The junction had 5 bases not matched to a gene; V was cut back by 6 bases and J by 1 base.

The V and J genes are TRBV10-3 and TRBJ1-1; no firm D call. Germline V gene lookup returns CDR1 ENHRY and CDR2 SYGVKD. The CDR3 consists of 14 residues. Between the trimmed V and J ends, which lost 7 bases and 4 bases, there was a span of 16 bases. The DNA for the CDR3 is TGTGCCATCAAGTATGAAAGTCCCGGCACTGAAGCTTTCTTT. Translation: CAIKYESPGTEAFF.

In this sample, this clonotype turned up many times. The rearrangement uses TRBV5-1 and TRBJ2-5, with 9 bases aligning to TRBD1. Germline V gives CDR1 SGHRS, CDR2 YFSETQ. V was pared by 3 bases and J by 1 base, with 4 bases of the junction left unmatched. The CDR3 consists of 15 residues. DNA of the CDR3: TGCGCCAGCAGCTGGGACAGGGTAGGCCAAGAGACCCAGTACTTC. It encodes CASSWDRVGQETQYF.

This clonotype was seen once. CDR3 bases: TGTGCCAGCAGTAGCGGAGTCGGTTCAGCTCGGGGCTACACCTTC. Amino acid sequence: CASSSGVGSARGYTF. This rearrangement joins TRBV12-3 or TRBV12-4 to TRBJ1-2, with D uncertain. This CDR3 has 15 amino acids. V was shortened by 5 bases and J by 8 bases, with 21 bases between the two germline ends.

This clonotype came up many times. The chain employs TRBV20-1 and TRBJ2-3; the D call may be TRBD1 or TRBD2 (5 bases each). Germline values: CDR1 DFQATT, CDR2 SNEGSKA (reference sequence). V gave up 2 bases and J gave up 1 base, with 10 bases separating them. The CDR3 totals 14 residues. CDR3 nucleotides: TGCAGTGCTAGAAGGGACGGAGGCACAGATACGCAGTATTTT. The encoded protein is CSARRDGGTDTQYF.

This clonotype was seen at least ten times. The V and J genes are TRBV12-3 or TRBV12-4 and TRBJ2-1; maybe TRBD2 (6 bases). CDR3 length: 15 residues. With 2 bases removed from V and 3 bases from J, the gap between germline ends came to 11 bases. CDR3 amino acids: CASSLRLEVYNEQFF. The CDR3 region has the DNA TGTGCCAGCAGTTTAAGACTAGAGGTCTACAATGAGCAGTTCTTC.

This chain links TRBV5-1 with TRBJ1-4; possibly TRBD1 for D (5 bases). V lost 4 bases to trimming and J lost 5 bases, with 12 bases between them. CDR1 is SGHRS, CDR2 YFSETQ, per germline. The CDR3 is made up of 14 amino acids. The DNA of the CDR3 is TGCGCCAGCAGCGTCGGAGGGGTGAATGAAAAACTGTTTTTT. This codes for CASSVGGVNEKLFF.

Notes on this clonotype: It may be a read error: a sequence one base away is much more abundant. The genes are TRBV20-1 and TRBJ2-5; D might be TRBD2 (6 bases). Germline lookup yields CDR1 DFQATT and CDR2 SNEGSKA (reference sequence). CDR3 length: 14 residues. This chain's CDR3 is CRARIGGSEETQYF. The CDR3 bases are TGCAGAGCTAGGATTGGAGGGTCTGAAGAGACCCAGTACTTC.

Ten or more counts support this clonotype. The chain has TRBV11-1 and TRBJ1-2; TRBD1 agrees at 8 bases. The CDR3 has 14 amino acids. V lost 5 bases, J lost 4 bases, and 6 bases stayed unmatched. Germline V gives CDR1 SGHAT, CDR2 FQDESV (reference sequence). CDR3 bases: TGTGCCAGCAGCCAGGGACAGGCCGGCTATGGCTACACCTTC. Translation gives CASSQGQAGYGYTF.

This clonotype was counted at least ten times. V is TRBV20-1 and J is TRBJ2-1; D remains ambiguous. The CDR3 extends over 14 amino acids. V was trimmed by 1 base and J by 3 bases, leaving 10 bases between them. Germline V lookup: CDR1 DFQATT, CDR2 SNEGSKA (reference sequence). CDR3 in DNA: TGCAGTGCTAGAGTCCGGACCATCTACAATGAGCAGTTCTTC. Translated, it gives CSARVRTIYNEQFF.

Concerning this clonotype: A read error may explain this, as a much larger clone is one base away. CDR3 amino acids: CCAGGTRENTEAFF. As DNA, the CDR3 is TGCTGCGCAGGGGGGACTCGGGAGAACACTGAAGCTTTCTTT. This chain uses TRBV29-1 with TRBJ1-1, with TRBD1 identical over 7 bases. The CDR3 loop spans 14 amino acids. Germline V gene sequence: CDR1 SQVTM, CDR2 ANQGSEA.

The table lists this clonotype with a few counts. This chain joins TRBV20-1 and TRBJ2-7, with D possibly being TRBD2 (6 bases). The germline gives CDR1 DFQATT, CDR2 SNEGSKA (reference sequence). The CDR3 contains 15 residues. Trimming left V 3 bases short and J 5 bases short, with 20 bases between. CDR3 protein: CSASKLAVQFHEQYF. CDR3 bases: TGCAGTGCTAGTAAATTAGCGGTTCAGTTCCACGAGCAGTACTTC.

This clonotype occurred many times. The chain uses TRBV20-1 and TRBJ2-5, with 7 bases fitting TRBD2. The CDR3 covers 15 residues. In germline, CDR1 is DFQATT, CDR2 SNEGSKA (reference sequence). With V trimmed by 4 bases and J by 5 bases, 13 bases remained unmatched. The CDR3 loop is CSANSGGSKMETQYF. CDR3 nucleotide sequence: TGCAGTGCTAATTCTGGCGGGAGTAAGATGGAGACCCAGTACTTC.

The J gene is TRBJ2-7, the V gene TRBV20-1; no reliable D call. The CDR3 totals 14 residues. Trimming took off 5 bases at V and 5 bases at J, with 19 bases between the two ends. Germline CDR1 DFQATT, CDR2 SNEGSKA (reference sequence). CDR3 in amino acids: CSASRITDDHEQYF. As DNA, the CDR3 is TGCAGTGCTTCACGGATCACGGACGATCACGAGCAGTACTTC.

The chain combines TRBV15 with TRBJ2-7; 7 bases align to TRBD1. V shed 3 bases and J 2 bases; nucleotides not matched to a gene: 1. The CDR3 loop spans 13 amino acids. Looked up from germline, CDR1 is LNHNV and CDR2 is YYDKDF (reference sequence). The CDR3 DNA reads as TGTGCCACCAGCAGGACAGGGACCTACGAGCAGTACTTC. Protein product: CATSRTGTYEQYF.